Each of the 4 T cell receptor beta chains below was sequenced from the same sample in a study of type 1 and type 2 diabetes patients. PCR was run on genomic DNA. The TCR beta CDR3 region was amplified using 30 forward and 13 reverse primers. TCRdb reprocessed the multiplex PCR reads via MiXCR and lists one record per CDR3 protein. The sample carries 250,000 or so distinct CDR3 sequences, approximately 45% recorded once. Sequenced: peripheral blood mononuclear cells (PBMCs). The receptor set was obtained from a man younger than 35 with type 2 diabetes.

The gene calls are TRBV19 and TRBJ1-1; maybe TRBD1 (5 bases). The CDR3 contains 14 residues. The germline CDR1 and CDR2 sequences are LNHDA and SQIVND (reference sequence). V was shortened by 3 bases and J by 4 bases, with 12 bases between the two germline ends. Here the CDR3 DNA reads TGTGCCAGTAGTATCGGGACGGCGGGCACTGAAGCTTTCTTT. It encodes CASSIGTAGTEAFF.

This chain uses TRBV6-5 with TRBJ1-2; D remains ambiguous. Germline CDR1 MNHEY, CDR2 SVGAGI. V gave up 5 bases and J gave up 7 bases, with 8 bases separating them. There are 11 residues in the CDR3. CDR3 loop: CASSPDTGYTF. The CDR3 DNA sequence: TGTGCCAGCAGTCCCGACACTGGCTACACCTTC.

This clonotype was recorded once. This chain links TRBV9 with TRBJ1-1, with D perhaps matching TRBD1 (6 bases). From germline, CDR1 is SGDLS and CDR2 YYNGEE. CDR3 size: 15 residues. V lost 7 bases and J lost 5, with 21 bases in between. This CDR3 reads CASSRGGPGETEAFF. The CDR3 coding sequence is TGTGCCAGCTCCCGTGGGGGGCCAGGCGAAACTGAAGCTTTCTTT. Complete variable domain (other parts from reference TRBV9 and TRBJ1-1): DSGVTQTPKHLITATGQRVTLRCSPRSGDLSVYWYQQSLDQGLQFLIQYYNGEERAKGNILERFSAQQFPDLHSELNLSSLELGDSALYFCASSRGGPGETEAFFGQGTRLTVV.

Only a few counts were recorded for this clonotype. CDR3 in amino acids: CASSLHPGQGSEQYF. The CDR3 nucleotides are TGTGCCAGCAGCTTACATCCGGGACAGGGGTCCGAGCAGTACTTC. The chain is built from TRBV11-2 and TRBJ2-7; 10 positions agree with TRBD1. The CDR3 runs to 15 residues. V lost 2 bases and J lost 6; bases outside the gene matches: 7. The germline gives CDR1 SGHAT, CDR2 FQNNGV.